This T cell receptor beta chain was found in a study of blood T cell repertoires in COVID-19 (dated by TCRdb to about 2020). Context from the whole study: Collaborator samples came from the United States, Italy and Spain and covered acute and convalescent phases of COVID-19. The material from the prospective study consisted of cDNA or gDNA derived from T cells, B-cell-depleted T cells, or PBMCs. Deeply sampled blood TCRbeta repertoires from subjects exposed to, actively infected with, or recovered from COVID-19 were included in the dataset. The repertoires were released in a freely available public database intended as a resource for research on the immune response to SARS-CoV-2. Samples were obtained from the ongoing ImmuneRACE study (first 160 participants) and from some 1,300 subjects provided by 6 global collaborators. Nearly every sample came with metadata listing a de-identified subject ID, COVID-19 status, age in years and sex. Where available, HLA class I and class II types were obtained from metadata supplied by the sample provider rather than from assay-based typing. Points the paper makes about the study in general: The quantity of clinical and demographic metadata differed by source and by participant and was supplied without curation.

Each collaborating institution followed its own protocols to collect whole blood in K2EDTA tubes. For TCRbeta analysis, collaborators shipped samples as frozen whole blood, isolated PBMCs, or DNA extracted from either of those sample types. About this clone itself: Its antigen is unknown. No much larger clone is present one base from it, and per-base qualities are unavailable.

The germline V gene provides CDR1 MDHEN and CDR2 SYDVKM. Including the terminal cysteine and phenylalanine, the CDR3 comprises 16 residues. The retained sequence is limited to the CDR3, 48 bases, with the frame set at the first base. V and J are truncated by 6 bases and 4 bases respectively, leaving an intervening sequence of 18 bases. The immunoSEQ Assay, a bias-controlled multiplex PCR, was used to amplify TCRbeta CDR3 regions from genomic DNA. The original methods were these. The number of nucleated cells in each sample was estimated by amplification of reference gene primers within the assay. Sequence reads were collapsed and filtered to measure the absolute abundance of every unique TCRbeta CDR3 rearrangement. For each sample, productive Simpson clonality was calculated by taking the square root of Simpson's diversity index across productive rearrangements. This is the immuneACCESS table as TCRdb keeps it, with only in-frame sequences that have V and J called. A part of the clones is gone; compared with another copy, unresolved V genes explain less than half, and the rest is unexplained. The V and J calls and clone size come from that table; D and trimming were worked out from the DNA. This sample has roughly 68,000 clones in its table, and about three quarters of those were observed once. Together, the top ten hold 9.2% of the sample.

The sequence is built from TRBV28 and TRBJ2-2; the D gene is perhaps TRBD1, on 7 matching bases. This TCR derives from a human donor in a cohort sampled during active COVID-19. What was sequenced was peripheral blood. The CDR3 in this case is CASRLPRQGGTGELFF. The bases read TGTGCCAGCAGATTGCCTCGACAGGGAGGCACCGGGGAGCTGTTTTTT.